This T cell receptor beta chain was identified during a study of T cell clonotyping in hematopoietic cell transplantation (dated by TCRdb to the early 2020s). The study in broad terms: Pretransplant samples from recipients were collected after cytoreduction. The study collected over a hundred blood samples from 35 consecutive transplant recipients and their related donors. Recruitment of patients ran from 2015 to early 2017, and follow-up continued until late 2020 or until death. General findings and caveats noted by the study authors: Broader TCR repertoire diversity after transplant was predicted by Inverse Simpson Index values from donors and from recipients before transplant. The sample size was limited, and CD4 and CD8 repertoire contributions could not be separated because cells were not sorted. Recipient TCR diversity fell after transplant, with pathologically expanded clonotypes rising progressively from day 30 to day 180. Just a small fraction of recipient repertoires overlapped with donor repertoires, and more than 95% appeared de novo at the given depth.

The time point label, read with the paper, signifies: recipient sample about 28 days before transplant, after cytoreduction. Recipient blood was collected about 28 days before transplant and at days 30, 100 and 180 after transplant. Nuclei Lysis Solution was used to extract genomic DNA from fresh or cryopreserved unfractionated peripheral blood mononuclear cells. Trimming takes 3 bases from V and 4 bases from J, and the germline ends sit 19 bases apart. The cysteine opens and the phenylalanine closes a CDR3 of 16 amino acids. Kept here is only the CDR3 DNA, which spans 48 bases and is read in frame from base 1. For CDR1 and CDR2, the germline V gene lists SGHDT and YYEEEE. As for this clone: Its antigen has not been determined. Within one base of it there is no much larger clone, and no base qualities were kept.

The immunoSEQ assay, a bias-controlled multiplex PCR using V- and J-specific primers, was used to amplify TCR beta CDR3 regions from genomic DNA. In a second PCR step, the CDR3 amplicons were tagged with a proprietary barcode plus Illumina adapter sequences. An Illumina MiSeq instrument was used for sequencing of the CDR3 libraries. The authors processed their data as follows. Export and quality control were performed with immunoSEQ Analyzer 3.0, and downstream analyses were performed with R Bioconductor and Immunarch. Only productive rearrangements in the normalized downsampled data set went into calculating the repertoire metrics. Clonotypes larger than 5 templates in the normalized cohort were defined as pathologically expanded. Repertoire diversity was measured with the Inverse Simpson Index. To capture all clonotypes, CMV-specificity analyses were performed on the non-normalized data set. TCRdb took this table from immuneACCESS and kept in-frame rearrangements with V and J called. Such tables lack part of the clones; where checked against another copy, unresolved V genes explain under half of the gap, and the rest is unexplained. That table is the source of V, J and clone size, and D and trimming were worked out from the DNA. This sample holds about 76,000 clones; 96% were observed only once. Under 2% of the sample is in the top ten clones.

The sequence was collected from a woman aged 50 to 60 with acute myeloid leukemia. Some clones in this sample may be carry-over from other donors' samples. This receptor chain uses TRBV5-6 and TRBJ2-5; the D gene is perhaps TRBD1, from 6 matching bases. The sequenced sample was peripheral blood mononuclear cells, obtained before stem cell transplant. The bases read TGTGCCAGCAGCTCATTCGCAGGGGATGTCCGAGAGACCCAGTACTTC. Its amino acids are CASSSFAGDVRETQYF. The full variable domain, with segments outside the CDR3 supplied by the reference TRBV5-6 and TRBJ2-5 proteins, appears as DAGVTQSPTHLIKTRGQQVTLRCSPKSGHDTVSWYQQALGQGPQFIFQYYEEEERQRGNFPDRFSGHQFPNYSSELNVNALLLGDSALYLCASSSFAGDVRETQYFGPGTRLLVL.